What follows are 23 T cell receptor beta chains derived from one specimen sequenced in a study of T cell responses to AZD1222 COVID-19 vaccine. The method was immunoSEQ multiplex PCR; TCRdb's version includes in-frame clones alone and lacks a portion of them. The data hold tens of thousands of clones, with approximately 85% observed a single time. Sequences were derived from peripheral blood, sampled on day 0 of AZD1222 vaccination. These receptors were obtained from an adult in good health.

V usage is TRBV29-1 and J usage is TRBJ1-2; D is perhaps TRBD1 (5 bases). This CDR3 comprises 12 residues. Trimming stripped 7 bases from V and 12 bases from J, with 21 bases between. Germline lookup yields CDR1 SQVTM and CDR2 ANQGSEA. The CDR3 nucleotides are TGCAGCGCGATTCAGGGTACGGGGCCCCACACCTTC. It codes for CSAIQGTGPHTF.

In nucleotides, the CDR3 is TGTGCCAGCAGCTTGTATGAGGGCAGTGGAAACACCATATATTTT. Translated: CASSLYEGSGNTIYF. The chain is built from TRBV5-5 and TRBJ1-3, with unresolved D. The V and J ends lost 1 base and 3 bases respectively, with 11 bases between them. CDR1 and CDR2 (germline): SGHKS, YYEKEE (reference sequence). This CDR3 is 15 amino acids long.

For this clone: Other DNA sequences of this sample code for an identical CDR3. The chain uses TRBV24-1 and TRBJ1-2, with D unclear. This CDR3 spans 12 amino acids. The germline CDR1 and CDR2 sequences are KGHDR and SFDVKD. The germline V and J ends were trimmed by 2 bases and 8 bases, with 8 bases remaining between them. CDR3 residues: CATSDYSYGYTF. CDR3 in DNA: TGTGCCACCAGTGATTACAGCTACGGCTACACCTTC.

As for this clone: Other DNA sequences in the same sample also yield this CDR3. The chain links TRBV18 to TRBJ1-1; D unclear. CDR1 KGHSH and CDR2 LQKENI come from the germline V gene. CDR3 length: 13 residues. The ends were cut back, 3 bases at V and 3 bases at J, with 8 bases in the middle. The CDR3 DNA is TGTGCCAGCTCACCGGGCGGAGACACTGAAGCTTTCTTT. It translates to CASSPGGDTEAFF.

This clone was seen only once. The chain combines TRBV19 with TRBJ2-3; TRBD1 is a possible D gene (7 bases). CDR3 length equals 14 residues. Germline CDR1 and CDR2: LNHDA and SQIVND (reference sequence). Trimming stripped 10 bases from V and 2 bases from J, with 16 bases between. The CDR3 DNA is TGTGCCACCTGGGGGGACAGCTACACAGATACGCAGTATTTT. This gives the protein CATWGDSYTDTQYF.

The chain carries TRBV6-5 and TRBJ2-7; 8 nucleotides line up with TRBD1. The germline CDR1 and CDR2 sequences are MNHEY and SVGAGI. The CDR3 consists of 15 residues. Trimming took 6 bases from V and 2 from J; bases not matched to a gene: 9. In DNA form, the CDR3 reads TGTGCCAGCAGACAACCCGGGACAGGAACCTACGAGCAGTACTTC. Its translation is CASRQPGTGTYEQYF.

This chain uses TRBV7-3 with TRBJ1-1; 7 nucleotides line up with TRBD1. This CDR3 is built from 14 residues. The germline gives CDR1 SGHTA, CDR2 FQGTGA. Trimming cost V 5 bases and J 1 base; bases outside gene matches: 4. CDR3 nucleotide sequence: TGTGCCAGCAGCCAGCAGGGGGGGAACACTGAAGCTTTCTTT. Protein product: CASSQQGGNTEAFF.

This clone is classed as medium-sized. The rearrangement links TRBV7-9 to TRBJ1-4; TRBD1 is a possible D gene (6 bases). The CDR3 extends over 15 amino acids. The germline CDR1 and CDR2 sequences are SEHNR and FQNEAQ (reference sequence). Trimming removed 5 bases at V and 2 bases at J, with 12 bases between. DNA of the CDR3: TGTGCCAGCAGCCGGGGGCAGGGTACTAATGAAAAACTGTTTTTT. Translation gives CASSRGQGTNEKLFF.

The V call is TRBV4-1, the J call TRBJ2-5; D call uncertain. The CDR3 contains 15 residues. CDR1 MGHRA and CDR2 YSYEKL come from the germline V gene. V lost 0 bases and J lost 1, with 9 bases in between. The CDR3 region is CASSQDPPGQETQYF. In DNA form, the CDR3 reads TGCGCCAGCAGCCAAGATCCCCCGGGCCAAGAGACCCAGTACTTC.

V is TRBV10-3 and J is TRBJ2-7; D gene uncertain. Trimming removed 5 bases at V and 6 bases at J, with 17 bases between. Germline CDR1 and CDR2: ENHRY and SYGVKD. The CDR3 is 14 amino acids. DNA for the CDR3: TGTGCCATCAGTACCCTCGCGCAATCGGGCGAGCAGTACTTC. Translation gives CAISTLAQSGEQYF.

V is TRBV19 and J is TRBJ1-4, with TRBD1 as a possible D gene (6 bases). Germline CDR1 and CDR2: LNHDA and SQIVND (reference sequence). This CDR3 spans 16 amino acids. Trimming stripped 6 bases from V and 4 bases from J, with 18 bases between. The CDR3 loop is CASSSAGGGRNEKLFF. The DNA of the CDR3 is TGTGCCAGTAGCTCCGCTGGGGGGGGCCGTAATGAAAAACTGTTTTTT.

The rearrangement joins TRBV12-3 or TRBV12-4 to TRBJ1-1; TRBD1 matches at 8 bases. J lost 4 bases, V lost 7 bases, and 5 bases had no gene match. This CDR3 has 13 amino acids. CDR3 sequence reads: CASKITGGTEAFF. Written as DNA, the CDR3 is TGTGCCAGCAAAATCACAGGGGGCACTGAAGCTTTCTTT.

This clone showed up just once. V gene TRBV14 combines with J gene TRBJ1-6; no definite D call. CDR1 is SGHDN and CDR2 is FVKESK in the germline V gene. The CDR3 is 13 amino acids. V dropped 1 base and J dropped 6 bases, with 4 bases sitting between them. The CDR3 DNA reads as TGTGCCAGCAGCCAAGGTTTTAATTCACCCCTCCACTTT. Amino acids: CASSQGFNSPLHF.

DNA for the CDR3: TGTGCCAGCAGTCCCCGCCGGCTAGCGGGGGTCTTGGAGCAGTACTTC. Translated: CASSPRRLAGVLEQYF. The chain employs TRBV27 and TRBJ2-7, with 10 nucleotides matching TRBD2. Trimming cost V 5 bases and J 7 bases; bases outside gene matches: 14. The germline CDR1 and CDR2 sequences are MNHEY and SMNVEV (reference sequence). This CDR3 has 16 amino acids.

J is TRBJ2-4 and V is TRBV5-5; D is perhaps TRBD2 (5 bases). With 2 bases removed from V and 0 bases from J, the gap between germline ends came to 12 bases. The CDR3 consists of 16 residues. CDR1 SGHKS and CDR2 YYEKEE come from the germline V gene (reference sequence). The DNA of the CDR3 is TGTGCCAGCAGCTTAGGAGGAGTCCTAGCCAAAAACATTCAGTACTTC. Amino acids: CASSLGGVLAKNIQYF.

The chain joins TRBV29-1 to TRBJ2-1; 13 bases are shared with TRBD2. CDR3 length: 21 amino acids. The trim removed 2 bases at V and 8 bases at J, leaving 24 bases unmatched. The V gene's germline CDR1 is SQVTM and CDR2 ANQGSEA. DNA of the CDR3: TGCAGCGTTGAAACCTTCGACTGGACTAGCGGGGGTGTGCGCGAGCTCGATGAGCAGTTCTTC. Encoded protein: CSVETFDWTSGGVRELDEQFF.

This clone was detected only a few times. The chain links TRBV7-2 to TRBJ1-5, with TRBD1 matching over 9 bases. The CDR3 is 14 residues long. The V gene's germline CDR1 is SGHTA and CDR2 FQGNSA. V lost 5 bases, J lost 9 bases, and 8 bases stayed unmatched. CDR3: CASSANRGRGPQHF. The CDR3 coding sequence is TGTGCCAGCAGCGCCAACAGGGGGCGCGGGCCCCAGCATTTT.

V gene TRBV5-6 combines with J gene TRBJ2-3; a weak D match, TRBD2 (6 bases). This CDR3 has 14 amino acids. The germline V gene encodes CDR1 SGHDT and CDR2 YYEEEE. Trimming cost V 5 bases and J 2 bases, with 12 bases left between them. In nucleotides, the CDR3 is TGTGCCAGCAGTTGGGGGGAACCCACAGATACGCAGTATTTT. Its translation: CASSWGEPTDTQYF.

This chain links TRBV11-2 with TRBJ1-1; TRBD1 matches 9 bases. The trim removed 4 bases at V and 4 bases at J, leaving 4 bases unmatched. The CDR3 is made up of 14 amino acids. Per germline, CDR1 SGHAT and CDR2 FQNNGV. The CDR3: CASSSSGQGTEAFF. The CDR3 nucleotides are TGTGCCAGCAGCTCCTCGGGACAGGGCACTGAAGCTTTCTTT.

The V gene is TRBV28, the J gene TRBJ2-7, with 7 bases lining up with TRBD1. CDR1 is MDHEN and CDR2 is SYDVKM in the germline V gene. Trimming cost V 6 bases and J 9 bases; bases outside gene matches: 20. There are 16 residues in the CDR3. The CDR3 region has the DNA TGTGCCAGCAGGACCTTACGACTCAGGGGGACCGGGGTGCAGTACTTC. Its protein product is CASRTLRLRGTGVQYF.

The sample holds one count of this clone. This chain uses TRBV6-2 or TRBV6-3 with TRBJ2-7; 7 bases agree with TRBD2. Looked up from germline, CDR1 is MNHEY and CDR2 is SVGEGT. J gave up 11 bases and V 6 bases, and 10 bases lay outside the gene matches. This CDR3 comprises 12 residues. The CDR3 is CASSSTGTNKYF. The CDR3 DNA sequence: TGTGCCAGCAGCTCAACCGGGACTAACAAGTACTTC.

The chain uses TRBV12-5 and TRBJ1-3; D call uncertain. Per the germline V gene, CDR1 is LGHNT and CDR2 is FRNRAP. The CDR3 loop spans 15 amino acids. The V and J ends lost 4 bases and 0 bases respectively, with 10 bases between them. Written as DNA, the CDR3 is TGTGCTAGTGGTTCCAGAGCAGTCTCTGGAAACACCATATATTTT. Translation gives CASGSRAVSGNTIYF.

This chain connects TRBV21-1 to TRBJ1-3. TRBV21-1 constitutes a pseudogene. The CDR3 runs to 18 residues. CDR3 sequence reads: CASITPGGGPLSGNTIYF. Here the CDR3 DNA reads TGTGCCAGCATCACACCGGGGGGAGGGCCTCTCTCTGGAAACACCATATATTTT.